The next 25 T cell receptor beta chains were all read from a single sample in a study of shared clonotypes between healthy human individuals. Repertoires were generated with immunoSEQ multiplex PCR, while TCRdb's copy carries only in-frame clones and drops some. The sample lists some 2.4 million clones, over 85% occurring once. Sample: naive CD4+ T cells from PBMCs. Subset reported: CD45RA+ positively selected. The receptors were gathered from a man younger than 35 in good health. Some clones in this sample may be carry-over from other donors' samples.

In this sample, this clone turned up once. J is TRBJ2-7 and V is TRBV28; tentative D call: TRBD1 (6 bases). V lost 5 bases and J lost 1, with 12 bases in between. This CDR3 region has 14 residues. Germline assignment: CDR1 MDHEN and CDR2 SYDVKM. The CDR3, as DNA: TGTGCCAGCAGTACCATACAGGGTTCCTACGAGCAGTACTTC. Translated: CASSTIQGSYEQYF.

The chain recombines TRBV27 with TRBJ1-5; 7 positions match TRBD1. The CDR3 runs to 15 residues. J lost 4 bases, V lost 6 bases, and 9 bases had no gene match. Germline V lookup: CDR1 MNHEY, CDR2 SMNVEV (reference sequence). The CDR3 region has the DNA TGTGCCAGCAGCCGTTGGGACAGTCAGAATCAGCCCCAGCATTTT. This gives the protein CASSRWDSQNQPQHF.

The gene calls are TRBV4-2 and TRBJ2-1, with 11 bases matching TRBD2. The CDR3 runs 17 residues. Germline CDR1 LGHNA, CDR2 YNFKEQ. The V gene end was trimmed by 4 bases and the J gene end by 4 bases; junction bases not matched to a gene: 9. CDR3 loop: CASSPSGGTSGYNEQFF. CDR3 in DNA: TGTGCCAGCAGCCCAAGTGGGGGGACTAGCGGATACAATGAGCAGTTCTTC.

This chain links TRBV2 with TRBJ1-3; 7 bases line up with TRBD1. From germline, CDR1 is SNHLY and CDR2 FYNNEI. The V and J ends lost 6 bases and 0 bases, in that order; junction bases with no gene match: 8. There are 16 residues in the CDR3. The CDR3 protein is CASSYTDRSSGNTIYF. As DNA, the CDR3 is TGTGCCAGCAGCTACACGGACAGGAGCTCTGGAAACACCATATATTTT.

The V and J genes are TRBV5-6 and TRBJ1-2, with 10 positions matching TRBD1. This CDR3 comprises 16 residues. J was trimmed by 0 bases and V by 7 bases; bases with no gene match: 9. Germline V lookup: CDR1 SGHDT, CDR2 YYEEEE. This CDR3 is CASRTGGVIANYGYTF. Written as DNA, the CDR3 is TGTGCCAGCCGGACAGGGGGGGTTATAGCTAACTATGGCTACACCTTC.

The CDR3 loop is CASSLYGAGTEAFF. In nucleotides, the CDR3 is TGTGCCAGCAGTCTCTATGGGGCGGGCACTGAAGCTTTCTTT. The V gene is TRBV6-6, the J gene TRBJ1-1; a possible D gene is TRBD1 (5 bases). The CDR3 covers 14 residues. The germline V and J ends were trimmed by 5 bases and 4 bases, with 14 bases remaining between them. The germline gives CDR1 MNHNY, CDR2 SVGAGI (reference sequence).

The chain has TRBV2 and TRBJ1-5, with D perhaps TRBD1 (6 bases). The V end was cut by 4 bases, the J end by 1 base, with 14 bases between. Germline values: CDR1 SNHLY, CDR2 FYNNEI. The CDR3 length is 16 residues. DNA for the CDR3: TGTGCCAGCAGTGGCTCGACAGGTGGGAGCAATCAGCCCCAGCATTTT. Its protein product is CASSGSTGGSNQPQHF.

This rearrangement joins TRBV27 to TRBJ1-3; D possibly corresponds to TRBD1 (5 bases). This CDR3 is built from 14 residues. Per the germline V gene, CDR1 is MNHEY and CDR2 is SMNVEV (reference sequence). V was clipped by 3 bases and J by 2 bases, with 8 bases between them. The CDR3 sequence: CASSFVGAGNTIYF. For the CDR3, the DNA is TGTGCCAGCAGTTTCGTAGGGGCTGGAAACACCATATATTTT.

The chain couples TRBV7-6 to TRBJ1-1; TRBD1 is a possible D gene (5 bases). There are 18 residues in the CDR3. The germline gives CDR1 SGHVS, CDR2 FNYEAQ. The V end lost 1 base, the J end lost 1 base, and 19 bases lay between the germline ends. The CDR3 reads CASSLGGPLGIKNTEAFF. The CDR3 DNA reads as TGTGCCAGCAGCTTAGGGGGCCCTCTGGGTATAAAGAACACTGAAGCTTTCTTT.

Concerning this clone: Other nucleotide sequences in the sample specify the same CDR3. The rearrangement joins TRBV4-1 to TRBJ2-7; the match to TRBD2 covers 12 bases. Germline V gene sequence: CDR1 MGHRA, CDR2 YSYEKL. J gave up 0 bases and V 3 bases, and 3 bases lay outside the gene matches. This CDR3 region has 16 residues. The CDR3 region has the DNA TGCGCCAGCAGCCAGGGACTAGCGGGCCTCTCCTACGAGCAGTACTTC. Translated, it gives CASSQGLAGLSYEQYF.

CDR3 amino acids: CASSQPTSNTEAFF. CDR3 nucleotides: TGCGCCAGCAGCCAACCGACATCGAACACTGAAGCTTTCTTT. The chain couples TRBV4-1 to TRBJ1-1; no firm D call. Germline V gene sequence: CDR1 MGHRA, CDR2 YSYEKL. This CDR3 region has 14 residues. V was shortened by 2 bases and J by 1 base, with 8 bases between the two germline ends.

The chain is built from TRBV25-1 and TRBJ1-5; no clear D. CDR3 size: 16 residues. Germline V gene lookup returns CDR1 MGHDK and CDR2 SYGVNS. The V and J ends lost 2 bases and 2 bases respectively, with 13 bases between them. Here the CDR3 reads CASSEAGLPGNQPQHF. DNA for the CDR3: TGTGCCAGCAGTGAAGCCGGCCTCCCAGGCAATCAGCCCCAGCATTTT.

The rearrangement joins TRBV5-1 to TRBJ2-1, with D possibly TRBD2 on 6 matching bases. Trimming cost V 4 bases and J 4 bases, with 15 bases left between them. In germline, CDR1 is SGHRS, CDR2 YFSETQ. The CDR3 is 15 amino acids. CDR3 DNA sequence: TGCGCCAGCAGCATCTTTAGCGGTTCATACAATGAGCAGTTCTTC. Translating it yields CASSIFSGSYNEQFF.

Points on this clone: Other DNA sequences in the sample encode the same CDR3. The chain uses TRBV5-4 and TRBJ1-3; D remains ambiguous. With 4 bases removed from V and 4 bases from J, the gap between germline ends came to 6 bases. Germline loops: CDR1 SGHNT, CDR2 YYREEE (reference sequence). The CDR3 spans 12 residues. CDR3 loop: CASSLGGNTIYF. CDR3 bases: TGTGCCAGCAGCCTGGGAGGAAACACCATATATTTT. Full variable domain (rest looked up from reference TRBV5-4 and TRBJ1-3): ETGVTQSPTHLIKTRGQQVTLRCSSQSGHNTVSWYQQALGQGPQFIFQYYREEENGRGNFPPRFSGLQFPNYSSELNVNALELDDSALYLCASSLGGNTIYFGEGSWLTVV.

The V gene is TRBV4-3, the J gene TRBJ2-3, with TRBD2 matching 9 bases. CDR1 is LGHNA, CDR2 YSLEER, per germline. Germline trimming cut 3 bases from V and 2 bases from J; bases unmatched to any gene: 9. The CDR3 length is 17 residues. CDR3 sequence reads: CASSQIIAGALTDTQYF. In DNA form, the CDR3 reads TGCGCCAGCAGCCAGATTATAGCGGGGGCCCTCACAGATACGCAGTATTTT.

With respect to this clone: The sample holds other DNA sequences that translate to the same CDR3. The chain is built from TRBV10-3 and TRBJ2-1; tentatively, D is TRBD1 (5 bases). The CDR3 is made up of 12 amino acids. The germline V and J ends were trimmed by 0 bases and 9 bases, with 6 bases remaining between them. Germline V gene lookup returns CDR1 ENHRY and CDR2 SYGVKD. The CDR3 sequence is CAISESRGEQFF. CDR3 in DNA: TGTGCCATCAGTGAGTCAAGGGGTGAGCAGTTCTTC.

This clone was recorded only once. The chain recombines TRBV7-2 with TRBJ1-1, with 7 bases that match TRBD1. The CDR3 length is 15 residues. Germline trimming cut 3 bases from V and 5 bases from J; bases unmatched to any gene: 9. Germline lookup yields CDR1 SGHTA and CDR2 FQGNSA. This CDR3 is CASSFTQGVGTEAFF. The DNA for the CDR3 is TGTGCCAGCAGCTTCACCCAGGGGGTTGGGACTGAAGCTTTCTTT.

This chain joins TRBV7-7 and TRBJ2-5; 9 nucleotides agree with TRBD2. This CDR3 is 20 amino acids long. J was trimmed by 5 bases and V by 5 bases; bases with no gene match: 24. Germline V lookup: CDR1 SSHAT, CDR2 FNYEAQ (reference sequence). CDR3 amino acids: CASSPGRRLREGLAPETQYF. CDR3 sequence (DNA): TGTGCCAGCAGCCCCGGTCGACGGCTGCGGGAGGGCCTAGCTCCTGAGACCCAGTACTTC.

With respect to this clone: This sample also contains other DNA sequences that code for the same CDR3. The chain is built from TRBV25-1 and TRBJ2-2; the D gene is possibly TRBD1 (5 bases). V was clipped by 4 bases and J by 2 bases, with 8 bases between them. Germline V gene lookup returns CDR1 MGHDK and CDR2 SYGVNS. This CDR3 spans 14 amino acids. The CDR3 loop is CASSARTNTGELFF. Here the CDR3 DNA reads TGTGCCAGCAGTGCCCGGACAAACACCGGGGAGCTGTTTTTT.

The V gene is TRBV28, the J gene TRBJ1-5; tentative D call: TRBD1 (5 bases). The ends were cut back, 4 bases at V and 7 bases at J, with 14 bases in the middle. The CDR3 spans 14 residues. Germline CDR1 and CDR2: MDHEN and SYDVKM. The DNA of the CDR3 is TGTGCCAGCAGTTGGGTCGGTCAGGGCCAGCCCCAGCATTTT. This encodes CASSWVGQGQPQHF.

This clone has a single count. The rearrangement joins TRBV21-1 to TRBJ1-5; the D call in the table, TRBD1, was not verified against the DNA. TRBV21-1 is a pseudogene locus. This CDR3 region has 22 residues. In DNA form, the CDR3 reads TGTGCCAGCAGCAAAGAACCCCCCCAGGAGACAGCCCGGTGCGGTAGCAATCAGCCCCAGCATTTT. Amino acid sequence: CASSKEPPQETARCGSNQPQHF.

About this clone itself: Other DNA sequences in this sample translate to the same CDR3. V and J are TRBV4-1 and TRBJ2-5; TRBD2 aligns across 10 bases. The CDR3 spans 16 residues. Germline trimming cut 1 base from V and 2 bases from J; bases unmatched to any gene: 4. Germline V CDR1 and CDR2: MGHRA, YSYEKL. The CDR3 here is CASSQGTSGGQETQYF. Here the CDR3 DNA reads TGCGCCAGCAGCCAAGGGACTAGCGGAGGTCAAGAGACCCAGTACTTC.

The rearrangement links TRBV10-1 to TRBJ2-5; 7 bases are shared with TRBD2. V trimming: 3 bases; J trimming: 2 bases; junction bases outside the gene matches: 6. Per germline, CDR1 WNHNN and CDR2 SYGVQD (reference sequence). The CDR3 is 15 amino acids. The CDR3, as DNA: TGCGCCAGCAGTGATGTAGCTAGCGGACAAGAGACCCAGTACTTC. Translated: CASSDVASGQETQYF.

V and J are TRBV6-6 and TRBJ1-2; TRBD1 is a possible D gene (5 bases). This CDR3 region has 13 residues. Germline V gene sequence: CDR1 MNHNY, CDR2 SVGAGI (reference sequence). The V end lost 5 bases, the J end lost 6 bases, and 13 bases lay between the germline ends. The DNA for the CDR3 is TGTGCCAGCAGTACCAGGGTGGGCCATGGCTACACCTTC. Protein: CASSTRVGHGYTF.

V gene TRBV15 combines with J gene TRBJ1-5; no clear D gene. V lost 2 bases, J lost 4 bases, and 30 bases lay in between. CDR1 and CDR2 (germline): LNHNV, YYDKDF (reference sequence). The CDR3 is made up of 21 amino acids. CDR3 region: CATSRRSYAPGAVVTNQPQHF. The CDR3 nucleotides read TGTGCCACCAGCAGACGCTCTTACGCGCCGGGCGCAGTTGTGACTAATCAGCCCCAGCATTTT.